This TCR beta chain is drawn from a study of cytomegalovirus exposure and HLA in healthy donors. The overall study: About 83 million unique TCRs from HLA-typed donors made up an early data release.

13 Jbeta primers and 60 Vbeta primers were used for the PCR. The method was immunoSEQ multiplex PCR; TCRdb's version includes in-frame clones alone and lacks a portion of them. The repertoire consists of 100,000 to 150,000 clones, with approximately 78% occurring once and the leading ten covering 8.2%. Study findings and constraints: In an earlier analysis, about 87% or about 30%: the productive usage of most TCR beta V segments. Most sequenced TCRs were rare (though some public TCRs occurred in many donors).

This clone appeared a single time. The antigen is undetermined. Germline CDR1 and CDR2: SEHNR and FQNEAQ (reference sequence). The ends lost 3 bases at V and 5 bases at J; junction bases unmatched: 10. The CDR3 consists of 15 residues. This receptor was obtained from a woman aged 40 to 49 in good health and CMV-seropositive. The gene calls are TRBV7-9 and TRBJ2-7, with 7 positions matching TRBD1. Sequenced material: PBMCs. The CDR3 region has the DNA TGTGCCAGCAGCTTCGACAGGGAGATTTTGAACGAGCAGTACTTC. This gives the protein CASSFDREILNEQYF.